Shown below are 19 T cell receptor beta chains from a single sample sequenced in a study of T cells in Graves' hyperthyroidism and ophthalmopathy. Amplified regions were TCR beta CDR3 sequences from RNA transcripts. First-round RT-PCR of the TCR CDR3 relied on the HTBI primer set. TCRdb fed the multiplex PCR reads into MiXCR, producing one record per CDR3 protein. In the table there are 250,000 to 400,000 distinct CDR3 sequences, about 13% of which are singletons. Input material: blood. Every receptor here comes from a woman aged 40 to 50 with Graves' ophthalmopathy.

This clonotype occurred many times. The gene calls are TRBV10-3 and TRBJ1-1; D remains ambiguous. This CDR3 has 11 residues. Germline V gene lookup returns CDR1 ENHRY and CDR2 SYGVKD. Trimming pared 9 bases from V and 2 bases from J, leaving 7 bases between. Here the CDR3 reads CAIRSNTEAFF. DNA for the CDR3: TGTGCCATAAGATCTAACACTGAAGCTTTCTTT.

Concerning this clonotype: A single base separates this from a much larger clone, so it may be a read error. This rearrangement joins TRBV7-9 to TRBJ2-7; D is possibly TRBD1 or TRBD2 (5 bases each). CDR3 length: 15 amino acids. The germline V gene encodes CDR1 SEHNR and CDR2 FQNEAQ (reference sequence). CDR3 DNA sequence: TGTGCCAGCAGCTTAGAGGGGACCTTCTCCTACGGGCAGTACTTC. This codes for CASSLEGTFSYGQYF.

The chain combines TRBV24-1 with TRBJ2-6, with D perhaps TRBD1 (6 bases). The V end was cut by 3 bases, the J end by 4 bases, with 15 bases between. CDR3 length equals 17 residues. The V gene's germline CDR1 is KGHDR and CDR2 SFDVKD. The CDR3 nucleotides are TGTGCCACCAGTGATCCCTTACCAGGGGACGGGGCCAACGTCCTGACTTTC. This gives the protein CATSDPLPGDGANVLTF.

This clonotype showed up many times. This chain uses TRBV29-1 with TRBJ2-7; the D is unclear. The V gene lost 7 bases and the J gene lost 4 bases, with 5 bases spanning the gap. The CDR3 contains 9 residues. Germline V gene sequence: CDR1 SQVTM, CDR2 ANQGSEA. This chain's CDR3 is CSGRYEQYF. DNA for the CDR3: TGCAGCGGACGGTACGAGCAGTACTTC.

This clonotype was seen at least ten times. This chain connects TRBV20-1 to TRBJ2-1; D unclear. Germline assignment: CDR1 DFQATT and CDR2 SNEGSKA (reference sequence). This CDR3 is 14 amino acids long. V was pared by 0 bases and J by 10 bases, with 16 bases between. CDR3 residues: CSARDGNLFREQFF. The CDR3 DNA is TGCAGTGCTAGAGATGGAAACCTATTTCGGGAGCAGTTCTTC.

This chain links TRBV7-2 with TRBJ2-5; perhaps TRBD2 as D (6 bases). Between the trimmed V and J ends, which lost 5 bases and 5 bases, there was a span of 18 bases. The V gene's germline CDR1 is SGHTA and CDR2 FQGNSA. The CDR3 extends over 15 amino acids. The DNA of the CDR3 is TGTGCCAGCAGCCCGGGGACTGGCATAGGGGAGACCCAGTACTTC. This encodes CASSPGTGIGETQYF. The entire variable domain, with the rest obtained from reference TRBV7-2 and TRBJ2-5, is as follows: GAGVSQSPSNKVTEKGKDVELRCDPISGHTALYWYRQSLGQGLEFLIYFQGNSAPDKSGLPSDRFSAERTGGSVSTLTIQRTQQEDSAVYLCASSPGTGIGETQYFGPGTRLLVL.

This clonotype was seen ten or more times. This CDR3 is CASSQDGNNYGYTF. CDR3 in DNA: TGTGCCAGCAGCCAAGATGGGAATAACTATGGCTACACCTTC. The chain joins TRBV14 to TRBJ1-2, with unresolved D. Germline loops: CDR1 SGHDN, CDR2 FVKESK. The germline V and J ends were trimmed by 0 bases and 1 base, with 6 bases remaining between them. The CDR3 loop spans 14 amino acids.

This clonotype was recorded many times. The chain carries TRBV20-1 and TRBJ2-1; D call uncertain. Trimming removed 3 bases from V and 2 bases from J, with 2 bases in between. The CDR3 runs 11 residues. Per germline, CDR1 DFQATT and CDR2 SNEGSKA (reference sequence). Here the CDR3 DNA reads TGCAGTGCTAGTGCCTACAATGAGCAGTTCTTC. This translates into CSASAYNEQFF.

This clonotype has at least ten counts. J is TRBJ2-7 and V is TRBV13; 9 nucleotides match TRBD1. CDR1 PRHDT and CDR2 FYEKMQ come from the germline V gene (reference sequence). The V segment lost 4 bases and the J segment 5 bases; nucleotides outside the gene matches: 3. The CDR3 runs to 13 residues. This chain's CDR3 is CASSSQGAHEQYF. The CDR3 DNA follows: TGTGCCAGCAGCTCACAGGGGGCCCACGAGCAGTACTTC.

The chain uses TRBV5-6 and TRBJ2-1; maybe TRBD2 (5 bases). Germline CDR1 and CDR2: SGHDT and YYEEEE. The length of the CDR3 is 15 residues. The V end lost 4 bases, the J end lost 4 bases, and 15 bases lay between the germline ends. DNA of the CDR3: TGTGCCAGCAGCCTCGGGTGGGAGTTTTACAATGAGCAGTTCTTC. Translation gives CASSLGWEFYNEQFF.

This clonotype has at least ten counts. CDR3 DNA: TGTGCCAGCAGCTTAGGTCTGAGCGCAGATACGCAGTATTTT. This encodes CASSLGLSADTQYF. The chain has TRBV7-9 and TRBJ2-3, with D unresolved. The V and J ends lost 1 base and 4 bases respectively, with 9 bases between them. The CDR3 runs 14 residues. The germline V gene encodes CDR1 SEHNR and CDR2 FQNEAQ (reference sequence).

This chain connects TRBV3-1 to TRBJ1-6, with D unclear. This CDR3 comprises 17 residues. The germline V gene encodes CDR1 LGHDT and CDR2 YNNKEL (reference sequence). V lost 4 bases, J lost 9 bases, and 22 bases lay in between. The CDR3 DNA follows: TGTGCCAGCAGCCCCCGCCCGGGCGCCCTCATTGGTTCACCCCTCCACTTT. Amino acids: CASSPRPGALIGSPLHF.

Comment on this clonotype: Given the absence of the conserved phenylalanine or tryptophan at the CDR3 end, a read error is likely. The rearrangement joins TRBV2 to TRBJ2-1; 9 bases match TRBD1. After removal of 4 bases from V and 3 bases from J, the junction contained 4 bases not matched to a gene. This CDR3 is 15 amino acids long. The germline gives CDR1 SNHLY, CDR2 FYNNEI. CDR3 bases: TGTGCCAGCAGTGTGGGGGGACAGGGCTACAATGAGCAGTTCCTC. Translating gives CASSVGGQGYNEQFL.

The table lists this clonotype with many counts. V is TRBV20-1 and J is TRBJ1-2; D unresolved. The CDR3 is 13 residues long. The germline gives CDR1 DFQATT, CDR2 SNEGSKA (reference sequence). V lost 3 bases, J lost 6 bases, and 14 bases lay in between. CDR3 DNA: TGCAGTGCTAGGACATCCCTTGCGGATGGCTACACCTTC. This codes for CSARTSLADGYTF.

This clonotype was observed once. The rearrangement links TRBV2 to TRBJ2-7; D is undetermined. The CDR3 is 15 residues long. Germline-derived CDR1 and CDR2 are SNHLY and FYNNEI. Trimming removed 8 bases from V and 2 bases from J, with 19 bases in between. The CDR3 loop reads CASSPFQGNTYEQYF. The CDR3 nucleotides read TGTGCCAGCTCACCATTTCAAGGGAACACCTACGAGCAGTACTTC. Looking up the rest from reference TRBV2 and TRBJ2-7 gives the full variable domain: EPEVTQTPSHQVTQMGQEVILRCVPISNHLYFYWYRQILGQKVEFLVSFYNNEISEKSEIFDDQFSVERPDGSNFTLKIRSTKLEDSAMYFCASSPFQGNTYEQYFGPGTRLTVT.

In this sample, this clonotype turned up many times. V is TRBV12-3 or TRBV12-4 and J is TRBJ2-1; 8 nucleotides line up with TRBD1. Unmatched junction bases numbered 1, after V lost 3 bases and J lost 12 bases. This CDR3 is 11 amino acids long. The CDR3 sequence is CASSFGTGQFF. The CDR3 DNA reads TGTGCCAGCAGTTTCGGGACAGGGCAGTTCTTC.

This clonotype has at least ten counts. The chain combines TRBV12-3 or TRBV12-4 with TRBJ1-2; D unclear. The CDR3 has 15 amino acids. The V gene lost 3 bases and the J gene lost 2 bases, with 13 bases spanning the gap. The CDR3 sequence is CASSLGRPLNYGYTF. The CDR3 region has the DNA TGTGCCAGCAGTTTGGGTAGGCCCCTAAACTATGGCTACACCTTC.

This clonotype was detected many times. J is TRBJ1-5 and V is TRBV12-3 or TRBV12-4; D possibly corresponds to TRBD1 (5 bases). V was shortened by 4 bases and J by 7 bases, with 11 bases between the two germline ends. This CDR3 is 13 amino acids long. CDR3 in DNA: TGTGCCAGCAGTTGGGGCGTTATGCAGCCCCAGCATTTT. Protein sequence: CASSWGVMQPQHF.

At least ten counts were recorded for this clonotype. This sequence joins TRBV7-9 and TRBJ2-5; D gene ambiguous. The CDR3 contains 13 residues. The germline CDR1 and CDR2 sequences are SEHNR and FQNEAQ (reference sequence). Trimming took off 1 base at V and 5 bases at J, with 8 bases between the two ends. For the CDR3, the DNA is TGTGCCAGCAGCTTAGATGGCACGGAGACCCAGTACTTC. This gives the protein CASSLDGTETQYF.